This T cell receptor beta chain was sequenced during a study of T cell repertoires in cytomegalovirus infection. TCRdb redid the calling of the reads with MiXCR, one entry per CDR3 protein. Of roughly 920,000 distinct CDR3 sequences detected, roughly a third appear once; the ten largest clones hold 10% to 15%. This clonotype was counted many times. Its antigen is unidentified. This specimen consisted of cultured CD8+ T cells from PBMCs, obtained from culture after CMV antigen stimulation. The TCR comes from a human donor in good health (CMV status not recorded). Some clones in this sample may be carry-over from other donors' samples.

CDR3 loop: CASSFQGHAEAFF. CDR3 nucleotide sequence: TGTGCCAGCAGCTTCCAGGGACACGCAGAAGCTTTCTTT. The chain couples TRBV7-2 to TRBJ1-1; possibly TRBD1 for D (6 bases). The germline V and J ends were trimmed by 3 bases and 8 bases, with 13 bases remaining between them. Germline CDR1 reads SGHTA; CDR2 reads FQGNSA. The CDR3 consists of 13 residues.